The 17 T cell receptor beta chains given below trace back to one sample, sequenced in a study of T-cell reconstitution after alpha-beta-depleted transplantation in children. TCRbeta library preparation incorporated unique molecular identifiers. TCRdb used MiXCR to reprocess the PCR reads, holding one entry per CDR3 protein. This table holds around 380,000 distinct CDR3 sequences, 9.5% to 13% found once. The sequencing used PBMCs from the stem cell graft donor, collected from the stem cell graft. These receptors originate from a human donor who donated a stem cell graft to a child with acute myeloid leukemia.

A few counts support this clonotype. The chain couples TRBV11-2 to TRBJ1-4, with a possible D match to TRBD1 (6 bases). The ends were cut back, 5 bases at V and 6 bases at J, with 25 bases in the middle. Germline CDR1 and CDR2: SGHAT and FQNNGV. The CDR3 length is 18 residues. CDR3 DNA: TGTGCCAGCAGCGCCCGGGACAATTTTATTTGGAGGGATGAAAAACTGTTTTTT. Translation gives CASSARDNFIWRDEKLFF.

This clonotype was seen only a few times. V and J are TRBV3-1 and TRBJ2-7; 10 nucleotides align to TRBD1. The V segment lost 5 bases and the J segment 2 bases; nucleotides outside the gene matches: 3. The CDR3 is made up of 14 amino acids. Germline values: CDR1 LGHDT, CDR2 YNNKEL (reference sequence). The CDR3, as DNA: TGTGCCAGCAGCTACGGACAGGGGGCCTACGAGCAGTACGTC. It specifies CASSYGQGAYEQYV.

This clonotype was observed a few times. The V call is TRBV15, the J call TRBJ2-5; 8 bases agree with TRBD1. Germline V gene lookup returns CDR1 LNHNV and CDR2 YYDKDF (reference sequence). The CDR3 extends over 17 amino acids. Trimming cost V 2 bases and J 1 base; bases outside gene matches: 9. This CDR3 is CATSRSLGTGAQETQYF. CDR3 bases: TGTGCCACCAGCAGATCACTCGGGACAGGTGCCCAAGAGACCCAGTACTTC.

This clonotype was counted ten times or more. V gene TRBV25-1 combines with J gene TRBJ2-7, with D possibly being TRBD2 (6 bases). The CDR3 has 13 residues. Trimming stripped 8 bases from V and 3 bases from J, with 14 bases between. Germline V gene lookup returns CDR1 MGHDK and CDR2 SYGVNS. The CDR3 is CASRSGGDYEQYF. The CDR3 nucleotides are TGTGCCAGCCGGAGCGGAGGGGACTACGAGCAGTACTTC.

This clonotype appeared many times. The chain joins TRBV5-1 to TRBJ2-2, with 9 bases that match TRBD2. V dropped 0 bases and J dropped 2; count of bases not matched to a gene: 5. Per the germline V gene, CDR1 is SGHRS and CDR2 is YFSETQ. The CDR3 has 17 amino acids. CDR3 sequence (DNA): TGCGCCAGCAGCTTGGTTAGCGGGGGACCAAACACCGGGGAGCTGTTTTTT. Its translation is CASSLVSGGPNTGELFF.

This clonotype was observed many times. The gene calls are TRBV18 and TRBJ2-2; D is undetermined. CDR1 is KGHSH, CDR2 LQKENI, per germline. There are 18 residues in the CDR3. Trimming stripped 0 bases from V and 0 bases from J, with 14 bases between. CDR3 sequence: CASSPPLNWRSNTGELFF. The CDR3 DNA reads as TGTGCCAGCTCACCACCGTTGAATTGGCGATCGAACACCGGGGAGCTGTTTTTT.

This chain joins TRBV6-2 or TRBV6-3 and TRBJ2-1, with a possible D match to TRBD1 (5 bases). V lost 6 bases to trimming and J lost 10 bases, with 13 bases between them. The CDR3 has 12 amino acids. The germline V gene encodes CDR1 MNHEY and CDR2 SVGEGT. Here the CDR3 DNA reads TGTGCCAGCAGCACAGGCGCACGGGAGCAGTTCTTC. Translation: CASSTGAREQFF.

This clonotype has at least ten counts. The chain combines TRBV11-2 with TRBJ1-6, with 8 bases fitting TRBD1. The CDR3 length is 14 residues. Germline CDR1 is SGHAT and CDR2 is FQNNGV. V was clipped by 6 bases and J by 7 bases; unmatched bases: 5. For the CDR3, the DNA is TGTGCCAGCAGTCCGACAGGGGTCAATTCACCCCTCCACTTT. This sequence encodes CASSPTGVNSPLHF.

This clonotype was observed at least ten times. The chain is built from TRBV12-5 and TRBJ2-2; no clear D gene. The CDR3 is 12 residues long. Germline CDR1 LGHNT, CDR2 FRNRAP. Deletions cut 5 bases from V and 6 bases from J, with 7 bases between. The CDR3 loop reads CASGPHSGELFF. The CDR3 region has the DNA TGTGCTAGTGGTCCCCATTCCGGGGAGCTGTTTTTT. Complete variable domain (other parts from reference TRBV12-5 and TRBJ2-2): DARVTQTPRHKVTEMGQEVTMRCQPILGHNTVFWYRQTMMQGLELLAYFRNRAPLDDSGMPKDRFSAEMPDATLATLKIQPSEPRDSAVYFCASGPHSGELFFGEGSRLTVL.

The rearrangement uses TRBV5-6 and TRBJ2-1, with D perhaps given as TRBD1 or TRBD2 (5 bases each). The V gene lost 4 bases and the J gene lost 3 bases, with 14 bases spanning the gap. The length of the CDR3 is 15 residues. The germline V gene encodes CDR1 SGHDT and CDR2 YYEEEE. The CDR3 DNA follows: TGTGCCAGCAGCCGCCCAGGGACGGGCTACAATGAGCAGTTCTTC. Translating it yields CASSRPGTGYNEQFF.

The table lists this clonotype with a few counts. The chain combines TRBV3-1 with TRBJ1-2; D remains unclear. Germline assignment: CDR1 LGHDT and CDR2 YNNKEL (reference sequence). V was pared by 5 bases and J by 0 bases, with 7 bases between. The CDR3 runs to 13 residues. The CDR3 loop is CASSVDSNYGYTF. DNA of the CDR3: TGTGCCAGCAGCGTAGATTCTAACTATGGCTACACCTTC.

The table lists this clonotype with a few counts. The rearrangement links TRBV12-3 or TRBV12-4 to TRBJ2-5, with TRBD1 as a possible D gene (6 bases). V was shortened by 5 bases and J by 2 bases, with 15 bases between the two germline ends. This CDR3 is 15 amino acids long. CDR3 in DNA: TGTGCCAGCAGTGTGGGGGACACCCGGCAAGAGACCCAGTACTTC. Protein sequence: CASSVGDTRQETQYF.

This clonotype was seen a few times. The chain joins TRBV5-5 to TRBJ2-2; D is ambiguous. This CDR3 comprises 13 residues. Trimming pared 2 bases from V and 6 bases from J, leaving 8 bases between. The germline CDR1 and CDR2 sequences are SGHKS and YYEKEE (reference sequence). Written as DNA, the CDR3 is TGTGCCAGCAGCTTCCGATTAGCCGGGGAGCTGTTTTTT. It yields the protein CASSFRLAGELFF.

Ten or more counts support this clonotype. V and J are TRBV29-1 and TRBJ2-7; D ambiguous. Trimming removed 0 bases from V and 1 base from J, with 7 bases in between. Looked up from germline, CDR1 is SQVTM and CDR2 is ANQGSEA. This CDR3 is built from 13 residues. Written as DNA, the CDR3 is TGCAGCGTTGAAGATCCTAGTTCCTACGAGCAGTACTTC. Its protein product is CSVEDPSSYEQYF.

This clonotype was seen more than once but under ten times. CDR3 amino acids: CASSIDRGRAKNIQYF. For the CDR3, the DNA is TGTGCCAGCAGCATCGACAGGGGGCGGGCCAAAAACATTCAGTACTTC. This rearrangement joins TRBV7-2 to TRBJ2-4; 10 nucleotides agree with TRBD1. The V gene's germline CDR1 is SGHTA and CDR2 FQGNSA. This CDR3 spans 16 amino acids. V dropped 5 bases and J dropped 1; count of bases not matched to a gene: 5.

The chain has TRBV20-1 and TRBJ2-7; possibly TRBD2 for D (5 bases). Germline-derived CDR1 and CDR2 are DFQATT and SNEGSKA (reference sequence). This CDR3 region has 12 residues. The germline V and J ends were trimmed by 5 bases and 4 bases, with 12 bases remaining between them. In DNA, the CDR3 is TGCAGTGCTTCCCTTAGCGCGTACGAGCAGTACTTC. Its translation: CSASLSAYEQYF.

In DNA, the CDR3 is TGCAGTGTGGAAGCGGGGGGAGAGACCCAGTACTTC. Translating it yields CSVEAGGETQYF. The chain employs TRBV20-1 and TRBJ2-5; 9 nucleotides line up with TRBD2. Germline trimming cut 7 bases from V and 4 bases from J; bases unmatched to any gene: 4. This CDR3 is built from 12 residues. CDR1 is DFQATT and CDR2 is SNEGSKA in the germline V gene (reference sequence).